This TCR beta chain was sequenced in a study of neurological immune-mediated disorders. The output of every sequencing run exceeded 160 million TCR-beta sequences, derived from 15-18 subjects. Each CDR3 protein gets one entry after TCRdb re-called the 5' RACE reads with MiXCR. The data contain 52,000 or so distinct CDR3 sequences, under 5% of them singletons. This clonotype was seen at least ten times. Antigen unknown. Libraries from sorted cells each used around 1 million CD4+ or CD8+ T cells. Whole-study findings and limits: HTLV-1-associated myelopathy led in TCR clonal expansion, while multiple sclerosis ranked lowest, below healthy controls. Expanded clones shared no CDR3 amino acid sequences across subjects, suggesting private repertoires in all groups.

The receptor was derived from a woman aged 35 to 49 with multiple sclerosis. The specimen was CD4+ T cells from blood.

Written as DNA, the CDR3 is TGCGCCAGCAGCCGAACGGGACCGCTTTTGGGAGAGACCCAGTACTTC. Protein: CASSRTGPLLGETQYF. The V gene is TRBV4-1, the J gene TRBJ2-5; D may correspond to TRBD1 or TRBD2 (5 bases each). V lost 4 bases and J 4 bases, leaving 19 bases between the germline ends. In germline, CDR1 is MGHRA, CDR2 YSYEKL. The CDR3 is 16 residues long.